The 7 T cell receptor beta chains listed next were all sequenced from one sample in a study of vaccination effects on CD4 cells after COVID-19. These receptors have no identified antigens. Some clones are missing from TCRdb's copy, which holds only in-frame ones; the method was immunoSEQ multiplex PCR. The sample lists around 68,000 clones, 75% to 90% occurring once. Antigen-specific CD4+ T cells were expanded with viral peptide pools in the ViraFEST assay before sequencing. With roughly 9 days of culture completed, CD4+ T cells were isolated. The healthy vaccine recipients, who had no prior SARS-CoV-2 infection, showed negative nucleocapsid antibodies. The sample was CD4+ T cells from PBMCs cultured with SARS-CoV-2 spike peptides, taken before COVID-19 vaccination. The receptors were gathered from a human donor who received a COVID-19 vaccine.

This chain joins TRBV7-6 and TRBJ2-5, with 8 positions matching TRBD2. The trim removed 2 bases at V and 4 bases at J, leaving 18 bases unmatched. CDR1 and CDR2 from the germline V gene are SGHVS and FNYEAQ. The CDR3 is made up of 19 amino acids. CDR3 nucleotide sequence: TGTGCCAGCAGCTTAACCCCCCCGTGGGGAGCGGGGGAGTCAGAGACCCAGTACTTC. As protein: CASSLTPPWGAGESETQYF.

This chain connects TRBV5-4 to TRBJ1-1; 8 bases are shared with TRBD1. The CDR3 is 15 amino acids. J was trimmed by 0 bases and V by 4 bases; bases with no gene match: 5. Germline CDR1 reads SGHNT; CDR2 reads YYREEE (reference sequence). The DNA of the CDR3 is TGTGCCAGCAGCCACAGGGGGGGAATGAACACTGAAGCTTTCTTT. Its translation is CASSHRGGMNTEAFF. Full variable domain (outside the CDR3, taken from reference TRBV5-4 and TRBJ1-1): ETGVTQSPTHLIKTRGQQVTLRCSSQSGHNTVSWYQQALGQGPQFIFQYYREEENGRGNFPPRFSGLQFPNYSSELNVNALELDDSALYLCASSHRGGMNTEAFFGQGTRLTVV.

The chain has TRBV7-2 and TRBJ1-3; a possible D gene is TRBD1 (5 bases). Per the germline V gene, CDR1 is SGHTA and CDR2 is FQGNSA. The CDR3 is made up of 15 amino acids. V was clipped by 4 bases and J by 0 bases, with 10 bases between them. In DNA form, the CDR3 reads TGTGCCAGCAGCTACAGGATCCTCTCTGGAAACACCATATATTTT. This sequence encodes CASSYRILSGNTIYF.

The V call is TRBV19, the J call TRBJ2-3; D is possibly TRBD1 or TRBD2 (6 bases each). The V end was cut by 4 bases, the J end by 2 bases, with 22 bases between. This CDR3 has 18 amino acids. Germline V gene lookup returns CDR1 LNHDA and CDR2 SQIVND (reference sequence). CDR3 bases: TGTGCCAGTAGTAGGGGGGCAGGGGTGAGGGCACACACAGATACGCAGTATTTT. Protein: CASSRGAGVRAHTDTQYF.

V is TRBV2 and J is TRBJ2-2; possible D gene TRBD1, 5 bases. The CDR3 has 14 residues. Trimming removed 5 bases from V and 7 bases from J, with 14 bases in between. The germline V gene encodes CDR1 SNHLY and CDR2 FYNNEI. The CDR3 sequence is CASSFVQVSGELFF. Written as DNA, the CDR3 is TGTGCCAGCAGTTTTGTACAGGTCAGCGGGGAGCTGTTTTTT.

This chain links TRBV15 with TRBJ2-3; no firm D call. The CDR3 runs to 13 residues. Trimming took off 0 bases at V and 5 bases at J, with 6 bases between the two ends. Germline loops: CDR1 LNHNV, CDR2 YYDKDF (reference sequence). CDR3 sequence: CATSRDPGDTQYF. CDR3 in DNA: TGTGCCACCAGCAGAGATCCGGGAGATACGCAGTATTTT.

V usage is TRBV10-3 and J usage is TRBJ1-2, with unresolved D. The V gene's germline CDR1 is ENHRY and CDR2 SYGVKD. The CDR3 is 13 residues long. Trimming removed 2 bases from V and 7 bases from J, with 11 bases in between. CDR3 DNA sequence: TGTGCCATCAGTGAGGATAAGGAGAGTGGCTACACCTTC. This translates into CAISEDKESGYTF.